This T cell receptor (beta chain) was captured by sequencing in a study of cytomegalovirus exposure and HLA in healthy donors. The study, taken as a whole, reports: With later analysis, a missense DCLRE1C variant became linked to TCR beta V- and J-gene trimming. A later analysis reported that several of the most significant clusters appeared to be linked to common viral pathogens, among them Epstein-Barr virus.

Concerning this clone itself: No antigen is known for it.

V was cut by 3 bases and J by 0 bases, with 6 bases left in between. The germline V gene has CDR1 SGDLS and CDR2 YYNGEE. CDR3 length: 13 residues. The PCR employed 60 Vbeta primers together with 13 Jbeta primers. The authors' processing: It was a later analysis that counted roughly 79 million unique TCR beta chains, of which roughly 11 million were shared. Sequencing used immunoSEQ multiplex PCR; TCRdb keeps in-frame clones, though not all of them. The V and J calls and clone size come from that table; D and trimming were worked out from the DNA. The sample gives about 59,000 clones, about 80% of which show up once; roughly 3.9% is in the top ten.

This sequence originates from a woman aged 40 to 50 in good health and CMV-seronegative. The chain links TRBV9 to TRBJ1-1; D is undetermined. The sample was PBMCs. CDR3 sequence: CASSGSLNTEAFF. CDR3 coding DNA: TGTGCCAGCAGCGGGAGCCTGAACACTGAAGCTTTCTTT.